A single sample is the source of the 10 T cell receptor beta chains below, sequenced in a study of T cell responses to AZD1222 COVID-19 vaccine. Libraries were prepared by immunoSEQ multiplex PCR; TCRdb keeps only in-frame clonotypes and omits some of them. The top ten clones hold more than 9% of a sample with 150,000 to 200,000 clones, around 92% of them seen once. The material was peripheral blood, obtained on day 0 of AZD1222 vaccination. Every receptor here comes from an adult in good health.

The chain links TRBV7-9 to TRBJ1-2; D possibly corresponds to TRBD1 (5 bases). The CDR3 has 15 amino acids. Deletions cut 1 base from V and 7 bases from J, with 16 bases between. Germline V gives CDR1 SEHNR, CDR2 FQNEAQ (reference sequence). The CDR3 loop reads CASSLGMAREVGYTF. CDR3 DNA: TGTGCCAGCAGCTTAGGAATGGCCAGGGAGGTTGGCTACACCTTC.

The rearrangement links TRBV19 to TRBJ1-6; TRBD1 agrees at 7 bases. The junction had 13 bases not matched to a gene; V was cut back by 5 bases and J by 9 bases. This CDR3 region has 16 residues. CDR1 is LNHDA and CDR2 is SQIVND in the germline V gene (reference sequence). CDR3 sequence (DNA): TGTGCCAGTAGTTCGAGGAACAGGGGTATTACTTCACCCCTCCACTTT. Translated, it gives CASSSRNRGITSPLHF.

The chain joins TRBV27 to TRBJ2-7; 9 positions agree with TRBD1. The V and J ends lost 5 bases and 4 bases, in that order; junction bases with no gene match: 6. The length of the CDR3 is 14 residues. Germline CDR1 and CDR2: MNHEY and SMNVEV (reference sequence). The chain's CDR3 is CASSPGTGFYEQYF. The CDR3 coding sequence is TGTGCCAGCAGTCCCGGGACAGGGTTTTACGAGCAGTACTTC.

The chain combines TRBV4-1 with TRBJ2-1, with 12 bases lining up with TRBD2. The V gene's germline CDR1 is MGHRA and CDR2 YSYEKL. The CDR3 loop spans 19 amino acids. The V and J ends lost 5 bases and 0 bases, in that order; junction bases with no gene match: 11. The CDR3 sequence: CASSRLLAGGSSSYNEQFF. The CDR3 nucleotides are TGCGCCAGCAGCAGATTACTAGCGGGAGGCTCGAGCTCCTACAATGAGCAGTTCTTC.

The rearrangement joins TRBV4-3 to TRBJ1-2; 10 bases agree with TRBD1. Germline CDR1 LGHNA, CDR2 YSLEER. Trimming at V came to 4 bases and at J to 8 bases, leaving 4 bases not matched to a gene. This CDR3 is 13 amino acids long. The CDR3 sequence is CASSPGQGYGYTF. The CDR3 region has the DNA TGCGCCAGCAGCCCGGGACAGGGGTACGGCTACACCTTC.

The chain has TRBV7-9 and TRBJ2-7; 9 bases fit TRBD1. The CDR3 has 14 residues. The V and J ends lost 7 bases and 1 base, in that order; junction bases with no gene match: 5. Germline V gene data show CDR1 as SEHNR and CDR2 as FQNEAQ (reference sequence). The CDR3 reads CASMSGTGSYEQYF. The CDR3 nucleotides are TGTGCCAGCATGTCTGGGACAGGGTCCTACGAGCAGTACTTC.

Details on this clone: A junction boundary mismatches the germline segment, possibly from a read error. The chain recombines TRBV29-1 with TRBJ2-2; D remains unclear. Germline lookup yields CDR1 SQVTM and CDR2 ANQGSEA. The CDR3 runs 14 residues. CDR3 nucleotide sequence: TGCAGCGCTGAACTGGGATTTAACACCGGGGAGCTGTTTTTT. Translated, it gives CSAELGFNTGELFF.

The chain is built from TRBV28 and TRBJ1-2; D unclear. The germline V gene has CDR1 MDHEN and CDR2 SYDVKM. CDR3 length: 13 amino acids. Trimming pared 5 bases from V and 2 bases from J, leaving 9 bases between. DNA of the CDR3: TGTGCCAGCAGTCCCCAGGCGAACTATGGCTACACCTTC. Translated, it gives CASSPQANYGYTF.

The genes are TRBV21-1 and TRBJ1-3; the table's D gene call, TRBD1, was not cross checked with the DNA. TRBV21-1 is a pseudogene locus. This CDR3 spans 19 amino acids. The DNA for the CDR3 is TGTGCCAGCAGCACCCTCATTCACCCCAGGGGGCTAGGAGGAAACACCATATATTTT. As protein: CASSTLIHPRGLGGNTIYF.

The chain combines TRBV27 with TRBJ2-5; TRBD1 matches at 8 bases. The CDR3 length is 16 residues. Looked up from germline, CDR1 is MNHEY and CDR2 is SMNVEV (reference sequence). J was trimmed by 0 bases and V by 7 bases; bases with no gene match: 10. The CDR3 coding sequence is TGTGCCAGCACCCCACTGGGCAGGGGGCACCAAGAGACCCAGTACTTC. Translation gives CASTPLGRGHQETQYF.